This T cell receptor (beta chain) emerged from a study of beta chain features in type 1 diabetes. At the level of the study: Healthy donors resembled patients in age, gender and cell yields. Study observations and caveats: The naive, central memory and Treg TCRB repertoires of patients appeared to be more similar to one another than those of healthy donors.

In the case of this clone: Its antigen is not identified.

V lost 10 bases and J lost 2; bases outside the gene matches: 8. CDR3 length: 13 residues. Germline V CDR1 and CDR2: ENHRY, SYGVKD. The authors took one heparinised blood draw, averaging about 120 mL, from each donor. Isolated RNA was reverse transcribed in full, so expressed TCRB transcripts were sequenced. Using immunoSEQ multiplex PCR, the repertoire was profiled, and TCRdb retains in-frame clones only, with some absent. Of 500,000 to 700,000 clones listed, 15% to 18% are singletons. The TCR sequence derives from a man aged 18 to 35 in good health. V gene TRBV10-3 combines with J gene TRBJ2-7; 7 nucleotides line up with TRBD1. Sequencing was performed on naive CD4+ T cells from blood. The CDR3: CATRDSLPYEQYF. The CDR3 region has the DNA TGTGCCACCCGGGACAGCCTTCCCTACGAGCAGTACTTC.